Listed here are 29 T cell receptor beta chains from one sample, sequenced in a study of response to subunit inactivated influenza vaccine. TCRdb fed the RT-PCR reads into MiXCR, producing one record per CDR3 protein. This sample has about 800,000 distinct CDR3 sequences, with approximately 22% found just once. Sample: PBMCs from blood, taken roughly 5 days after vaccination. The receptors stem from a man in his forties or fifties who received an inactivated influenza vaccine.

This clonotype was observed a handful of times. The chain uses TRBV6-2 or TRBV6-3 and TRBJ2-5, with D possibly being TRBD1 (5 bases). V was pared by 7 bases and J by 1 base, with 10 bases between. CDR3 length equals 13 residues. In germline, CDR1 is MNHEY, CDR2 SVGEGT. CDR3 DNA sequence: TGTGCCAGCACCGACAGCCTCCAAGAGACCCAGTACTTC. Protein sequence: CASTDSLQETQYF.

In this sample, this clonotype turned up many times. CDR3 nucleotides: TGCGCCAGCAGCTTGCAGGTTTCAAGCGACGAGCAGTACTTC. It encodes CASSLQVSSDEQYF. This chain joins TRBV5-1 and TRBJ2-7; D not certain. The V and J ends lost 1 base and 5 bases respectively, with 13 bases between them. The CDR3 length is 14 residues. The germline V gene has CDR1 SGHRS and CDR2 YFSETQ. The variable domain in full, with the rest retrieved from reference TRBV5-1 and TRBJ2-7, is KAGVTQTPRYLIKTRGQQVTLSCSPISGHRSVSWYQQTPGQGLQFLFEYFSETQRNKGNFPGRFSGRQFSNSRSEMNVSTLELGDSALYLCASSLQVSSDEQYFGPGTRLTVT.

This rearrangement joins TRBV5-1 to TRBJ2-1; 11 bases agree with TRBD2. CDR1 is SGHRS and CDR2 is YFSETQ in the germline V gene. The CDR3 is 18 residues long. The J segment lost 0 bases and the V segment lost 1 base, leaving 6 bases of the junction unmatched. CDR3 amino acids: CASSLSWTSGYSYNEQFF. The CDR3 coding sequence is TGCGCCAGCAGCTTGTCCTGGACTAGCGGGTACTCCTACAATGAGCAGTTCTTC.

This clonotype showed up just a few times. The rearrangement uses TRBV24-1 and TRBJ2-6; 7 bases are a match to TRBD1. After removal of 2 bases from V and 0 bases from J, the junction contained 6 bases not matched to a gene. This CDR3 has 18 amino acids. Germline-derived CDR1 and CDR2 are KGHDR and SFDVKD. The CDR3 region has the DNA TGTGCCACCAGTGATTACAGGGGTCCTCACTCTGGGGCCAACGTCCTGACTTTC. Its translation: CATSDYRGPHSGANVLTF.

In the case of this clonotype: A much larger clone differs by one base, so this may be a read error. The DNA of the CDR3 is TGTGCCAGCAGAAGGGCAGCGGGATCGAACGGGGAGCTGTTTTTT. Translating gives CASRRAAGSNGELFF. The rearrangement uses TRBV6-1 and TRBJ2-2; 7 nucleotides match TRBD2. Trimming removed 6 bases from V and 7 bases from J; junction bases left unmatched: 11. In germline, CDR1 is MNHNS, CDR2 SASEGT. The CDR3 totals 15 residues.

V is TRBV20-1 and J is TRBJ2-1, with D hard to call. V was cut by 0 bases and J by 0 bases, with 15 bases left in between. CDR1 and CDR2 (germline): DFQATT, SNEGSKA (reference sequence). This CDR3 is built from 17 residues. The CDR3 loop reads CSARDSAEPSSYNEQFF. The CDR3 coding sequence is TGCAGTGCTAGAGATTCGGCGGAGCCGAGCTCCTACAATGAGCAGTTCTTC.

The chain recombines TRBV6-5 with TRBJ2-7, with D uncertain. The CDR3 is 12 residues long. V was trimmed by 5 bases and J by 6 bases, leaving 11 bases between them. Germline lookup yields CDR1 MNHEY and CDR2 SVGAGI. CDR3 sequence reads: CASSPGRLEQYF. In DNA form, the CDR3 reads TGTGCCAGCAGTCCCGGTCGGCTCGAGCAGTACTTC.

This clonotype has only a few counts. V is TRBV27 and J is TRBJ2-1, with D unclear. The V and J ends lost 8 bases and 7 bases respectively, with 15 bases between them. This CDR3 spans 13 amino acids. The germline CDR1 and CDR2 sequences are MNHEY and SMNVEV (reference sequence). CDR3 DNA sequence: TGTGCCAGCTTCAAATCGGGTGGGAATGAGCAGTTCTTC. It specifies CASFKSGGNEQFF.

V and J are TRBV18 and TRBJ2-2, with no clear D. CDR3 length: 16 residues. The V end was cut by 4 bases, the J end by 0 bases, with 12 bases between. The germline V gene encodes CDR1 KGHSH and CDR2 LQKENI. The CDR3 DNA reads TGTGCCAGCTCACGTACCCCGTTCGCGAACACCGGGGAGCTGTTTTTT. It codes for CASSRTPFANTGELFF. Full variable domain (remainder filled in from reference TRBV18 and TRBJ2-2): NAGVMQNPRHLVRRRGQEARLRCSPMKGHSHVYWYRQLPEEGLKFMVYLQKENIIDESGMPKERFSAEFPKEGPSILRIQQVVRGDSAAYFCASSRTPFANTGELFFGEGSRLTVL.

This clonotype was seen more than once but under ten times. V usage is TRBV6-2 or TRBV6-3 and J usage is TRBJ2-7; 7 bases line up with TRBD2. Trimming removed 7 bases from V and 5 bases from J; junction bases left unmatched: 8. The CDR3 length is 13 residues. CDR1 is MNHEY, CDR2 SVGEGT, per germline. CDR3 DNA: TGTGCCAGCAAGTCGACTAGCTTCAACGAGCAGTACTTC. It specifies CASKSTSFNEQYF.

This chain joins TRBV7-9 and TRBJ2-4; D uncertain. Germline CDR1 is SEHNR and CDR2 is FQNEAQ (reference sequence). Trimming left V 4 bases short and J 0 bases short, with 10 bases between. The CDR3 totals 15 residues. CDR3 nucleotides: TGTGCCAGCAGCTCCACACCACTAGCCAAAAACATTCAGTACTTC. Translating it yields CASSSTPLAKNIQYF.

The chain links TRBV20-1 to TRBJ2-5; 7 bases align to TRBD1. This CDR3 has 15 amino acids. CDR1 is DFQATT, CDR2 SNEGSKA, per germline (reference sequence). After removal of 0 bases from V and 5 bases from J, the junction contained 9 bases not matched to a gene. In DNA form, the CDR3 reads TGCAGTGCTAGAGAGATGGACAGGCCCCCGGAGACCCAGTACTTC. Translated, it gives CSAREMDRPPETQYF.

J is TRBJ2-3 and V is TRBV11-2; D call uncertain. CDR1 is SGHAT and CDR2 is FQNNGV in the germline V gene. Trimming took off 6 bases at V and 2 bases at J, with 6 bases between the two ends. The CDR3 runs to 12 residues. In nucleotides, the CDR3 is TGTGCCAGCAGGAGCCCCACAGATACGCAGTATTTT. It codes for CASRSPTDTQYF. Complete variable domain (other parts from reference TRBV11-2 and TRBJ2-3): EAGVAQSPRYKIIEKRQSVAFWCNPISGHATLYWYQQILGQGPKLLIQFQNNGVVDDSQLPKDRFSAERLKGVDSTLKIQPAKLEDSAVYLCASRSPTDTQYFGPGTRLTVL.

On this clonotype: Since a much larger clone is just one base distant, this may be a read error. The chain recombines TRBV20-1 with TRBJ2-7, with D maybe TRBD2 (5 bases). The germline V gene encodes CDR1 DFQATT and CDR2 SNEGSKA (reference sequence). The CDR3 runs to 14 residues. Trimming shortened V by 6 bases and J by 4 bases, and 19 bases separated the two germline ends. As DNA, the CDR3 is TGCAGTGCCATAGAGACTATCGGGCTTTACGAGCAGTACTTC. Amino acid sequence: CSAIETIGLYEQYF.

The CDR3 DNA is TGTGCCTGGAGTGTCGGGGGGGTTGCCTACGAGCAGTACTTC. It codes for CAWSVGGVAYEQYF. The rearrangement uses TRBV30 and TRBJ2-7; 8 bases are a match to TRBD2. Germline V gene sequence: CDR1 GTSNPN, CDR2 SVGIG (reference sequence). The junction had 3 bases not matched to a gene; V was cut back by 0 bases and J by 2 bases. The CDR3 consists of 14 residues.

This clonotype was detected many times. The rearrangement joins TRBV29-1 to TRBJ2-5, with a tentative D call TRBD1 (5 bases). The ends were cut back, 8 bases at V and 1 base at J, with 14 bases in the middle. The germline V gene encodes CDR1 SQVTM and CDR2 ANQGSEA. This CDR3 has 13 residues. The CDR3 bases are TGCAGCCTTAGGGGCGGATTCCAAGAGACCCAGTACTTC. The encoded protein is CSLRGGFQETQYF. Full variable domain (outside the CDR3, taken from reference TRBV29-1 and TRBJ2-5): SAVISQKPSRDICQRGTSLTIQCQVDSQVTMMFWYRQQPGQSLTLIATANQGSEATYESGFVIDKFPISRPNLTFSTLTVSNMSPEDSSIYLCSLRGGFQETQYFGPGTRLLVL.

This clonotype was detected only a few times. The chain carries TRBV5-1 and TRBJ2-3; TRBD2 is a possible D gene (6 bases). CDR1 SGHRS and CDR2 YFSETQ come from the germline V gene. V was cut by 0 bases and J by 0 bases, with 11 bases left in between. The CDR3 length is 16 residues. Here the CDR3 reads CASSLGGDPSTDTQYF. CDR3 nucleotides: TGCGCCAGCAGCTTGGGGGGGGATCCCAGCACAGATACGCAGTATTTT.

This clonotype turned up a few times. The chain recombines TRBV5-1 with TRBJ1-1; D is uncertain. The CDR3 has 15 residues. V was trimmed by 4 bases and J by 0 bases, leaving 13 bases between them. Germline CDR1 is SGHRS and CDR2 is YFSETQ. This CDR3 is CASSGTSPLNTEAFF. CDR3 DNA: TGCGCCAGCAGCGGCACCAGCCCTTTGAACACTGAAGCTTTCTTT.

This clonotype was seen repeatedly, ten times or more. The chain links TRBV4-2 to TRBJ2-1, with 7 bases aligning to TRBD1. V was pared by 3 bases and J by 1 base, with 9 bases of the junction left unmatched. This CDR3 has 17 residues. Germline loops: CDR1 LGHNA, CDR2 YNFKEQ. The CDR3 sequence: CASSQVRQGVSYNEQFF. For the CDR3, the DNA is TGTGCCAGCAGCCAGGTCAGGCAGGGGGTTTCCTACAATGAGCAGTTCTTC.

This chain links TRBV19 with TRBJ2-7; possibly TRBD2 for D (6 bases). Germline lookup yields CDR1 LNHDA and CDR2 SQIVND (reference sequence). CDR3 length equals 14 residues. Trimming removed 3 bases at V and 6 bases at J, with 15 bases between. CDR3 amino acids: CASSIGGTTGEQYF. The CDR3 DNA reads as TGTGCCAGTAGTATCGGAGGGACGACGGGCGAGCAGTACTTC.

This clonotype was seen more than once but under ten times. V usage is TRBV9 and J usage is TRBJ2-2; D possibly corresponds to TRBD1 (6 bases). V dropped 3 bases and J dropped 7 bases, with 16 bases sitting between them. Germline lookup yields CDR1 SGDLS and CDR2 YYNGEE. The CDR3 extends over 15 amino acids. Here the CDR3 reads CASSAKQGYGGELFF. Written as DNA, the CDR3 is TGTGCCAGCAGCGCCAAACAGGGTTACGGCGGGGAGCTGTTTTTT.

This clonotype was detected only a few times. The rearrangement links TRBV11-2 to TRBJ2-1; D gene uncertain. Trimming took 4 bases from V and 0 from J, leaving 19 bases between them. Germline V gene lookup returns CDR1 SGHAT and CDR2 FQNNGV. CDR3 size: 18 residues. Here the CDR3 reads CASSSPSGPRSSYNEQFF. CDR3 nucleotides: TGTGCCAGCAGCTCCCCTTCTGGACCGCGGAGCTCCTACAATGAGCAGTTCTTC.

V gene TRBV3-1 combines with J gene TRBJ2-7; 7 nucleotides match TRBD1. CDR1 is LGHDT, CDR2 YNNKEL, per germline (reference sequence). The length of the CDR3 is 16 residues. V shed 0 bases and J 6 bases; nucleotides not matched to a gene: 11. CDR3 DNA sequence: TGTGCCAGCAGCCAAGATACGGGACAGCCTTTCTCCGAGCAGTACTTC. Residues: CASSQDTGQPFSEQYF.

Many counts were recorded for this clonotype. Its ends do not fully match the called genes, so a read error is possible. The CDR3 region is CASSLGGARTDTQYF. CDR3 DNA: TGTGCCAGCAGCCTGGGGGGGGCGCGCACAGATACGCAGTATTTT. The rearrangement links TRBV5-1 to TRBJ2-3; possibly TRBD2 for D (7 bases). CDR3 size: 15 residues. Germline V gives CDR1 SGHRS, CDR2 YFSETQ.

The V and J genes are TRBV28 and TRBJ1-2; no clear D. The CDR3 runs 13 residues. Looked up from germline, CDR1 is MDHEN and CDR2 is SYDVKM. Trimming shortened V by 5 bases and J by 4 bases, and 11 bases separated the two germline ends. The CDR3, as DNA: TGTGCCAGCAGTCGTGGGGTGGGCTATGGCTACACCTTC. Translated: CASSRGVGYGYTF.

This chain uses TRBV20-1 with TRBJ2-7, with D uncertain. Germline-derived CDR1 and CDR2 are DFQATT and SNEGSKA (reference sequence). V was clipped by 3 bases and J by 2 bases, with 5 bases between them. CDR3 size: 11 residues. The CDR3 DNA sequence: TGCAGTGCTAGGCTTACCTACGAGCAGTACTTC. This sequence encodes CSARLTYEQYF.

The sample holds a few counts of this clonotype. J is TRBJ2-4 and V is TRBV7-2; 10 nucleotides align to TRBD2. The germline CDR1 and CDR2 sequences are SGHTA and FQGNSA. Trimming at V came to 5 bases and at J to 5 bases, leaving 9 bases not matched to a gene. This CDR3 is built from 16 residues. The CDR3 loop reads CASSILSGRRENIQYF. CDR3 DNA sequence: TGTGCCAGCAGCATACTTAGCGGGAGGCGGGAAAACATTCAGTACTTC.

The CDR3 here is CASSFGTPFYQPQHF. CDR3 DNA sequence: TGTGCCAGCAGTTTCGGGACACCCTTCTATCAGCCCCAGCATTTT. The chain is built from TRBV28 and TRBJ1-5, with D possibly TRBD1 on 6 matching bases. CDR1 and CDR2 from the germline V gene are MDHEN and SYDVKM. This CDR3 is 15 amino acids long. V shed 3 bases and J shed 5 bases, with 14 bases lying between them.

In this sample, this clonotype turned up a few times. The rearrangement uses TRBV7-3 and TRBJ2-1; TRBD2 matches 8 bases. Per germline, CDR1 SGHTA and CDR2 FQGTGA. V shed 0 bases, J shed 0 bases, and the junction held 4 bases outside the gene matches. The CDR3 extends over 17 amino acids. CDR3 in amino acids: CASSLTGGTSSYNEQFF. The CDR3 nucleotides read TGTGCCAGCAGCTTAACCGGTGGGACTAGCTCCTACAATGAGCAGTTCTTC.